The 32 T cell receptor beta chains listed next were all sequenced from one sample in a study of control samples from healthy donors and cancer patients. Sequencing used immunoSEQ multiplex PCR; TCRdb keeps in-frame clones, though not all of them. The table shows tens of thousands of clones, with just over 90% occurring only once. The specimen was PBMCs. All receptors derive from a man between 25 and 39 years old with colorectal cancer.

The chain has TRBV25-1 and TRBJ2-3; D may be TRBD1 or TRBD2 (5 bases each). V was shortened by 4 bases and J by 6 bases, with 14 bases between the two germline ends. The CDR3 length is 14 residues. The V gene's germline CDR1 is MGHDK and CDR2 SYGVNS. In nucleotides, the CDR3 is TGTGCCAGCAGTGCCTATGGGGGTGGGGATACGCAGTATTTT. Its translation: CASSAYGGGDTQYF.

This chain uses TRBV6-1 with TRBJ1-4, with TRBD1 identical over 8 bases. CDR3 length: 16 residues. Germline CDR1 is MNHNS and CDR2 is SASEGT. The junction had 4 bases not matched to a gene; V was cut back by 3 bases and J by 1 base. CDR3 DNA: TGTGCCAGCAGTGAGTCAGACAGGGGAACTAATGAAAAACTGTTTTTT. Its protein is CASSESDRGTNEKLFF.

This chain connects TRBV15 to TRBJ2-3; tentatively, D is TRBD1 (6 bases). The CDR3 loop spans 13 amino acids. V lost 5 bases, J lost 3 bases, and 9 bases lay in between. Looked up from germline, CDR1 is LNHNV and CDR2 is YYDKDF (reference sequence). The CDR3 reads CATSRGQTDTQYF. The CDR3 region has the DNA TGTGCCACCAGCCGCGGACAGACAGATACGCAGTATTTT.

This sequence joins TRBV29-1 and TRBJ1-2; D may be TRBD1 (5 bases). The CDR3 totals 16 residues. The V gene's germline CDR1 is SQVTM and CDR2 ANQGSEA. V dropped 2 bases and J dropped 0 bases, with 16 bases sitting between them. CDR3 nucleotides: TGCAGCGTTGAACGACGAAGGGGCGCGACTAACTATGGCTACACCTTC. Translating it yields CSVERRRGATNYGYTF.

The gene calls are TRBV4-2 and TRBJ1-2; 9 bases map to TRBD1. The CDR3 contains 15 residues. V was pared by 1 base and J by 4 bases, with 4 bases of the junction left unmatched. CDR1 is LGHNA and CDR2 is YNFKEQ in the germline V gene. CDR3 sequence: CASSQAGQGIYGYTF. In nucleotides, the CDR3 is TGTGCCAGCAGCCAAGCGGGACAGGGTATCTATGGCTACACCTTC.

The CDR3, as DNA: TGTGCCAGCAGACTTGCAGGGGACTCTGGAAACACCATATATTTT. Translation gives CASRLAGDSGNTIYF. The rearrangement joins TRBV11-2 to TRBJ1-3; weak D call: TRBD1 (6 bases). This CDR3 spans 15 amino acids. Germline V gives CDR1 SGHAT, CDR2 FQNNGV. Deletions cut 6 bases from V and 0 bases from J, with 12 bases between.

The rearrangement joins TRBV6-1 to TRBJ2-7; either TRBD1 or TRBD2 may supply D (5 bases each). The V gene's germline CDR1 is MNHNS and CDR2 SASEGT. The CDR3 covers 16 residues. The V gene lost 2 bases and the J gene lost 2 bases, with 16 bases spanning the gap. CDR3 nucleotides: TGTGCCAGCAGTGAATTTTTGGGGACGGCGGCCTACGAGCAGTACTTC. Translated, it gives CASSEFLGTAAYEQYF.

The rearrangement uses TRBV2 and TRBJ2-5, with 7 bases lining up with TRBD1. Losses at the gene ends were 4 bases for V and 2 bases for J; bases not matched to a gene: 7. The CDR3 has 15 residues. CDR1 is SNHLY, CDR2 FYNNEI, per germline. The chain's CDR3 is CASSGVRGSQETQYF. DNA for the CDR3: TGTGCCAGCAGTGGGGTCAGGGGGAGTCAAGAGACCCAGTACTTC.

J is TRBJ1-1 and V is TRBV11-3; the D is unclear. The CDR3 has 12 residues. The V end was cut by 6 bases, the J end by 1 base, with 6 bases between. Germline values: CDR1 SGHNT, CDR2 YENEEA. The CDR3 nucleotides read TGTGCCAGCAGAGGCCGGAACACTGAAGCTTTCTTT. Its protein product is CASRGRNTEAFF.

The chain employs TRBV20-1 and TRBJ2-1; 9 nucleotides align to TRBD2. CDR1 is DFQATT, CDR2 SNEGSKA, per germline (reference sequence). With V trimmed by 3 bases and J by 6 bases, 15 bases remained unmatched. The CDR3 covers 17 residues. The DNA for the CDR3 is TGCAGTGCTAGTCGTAGCGGGGGACTCGATGGTCTCAATGAGCAGTTCTTC. This sequence encodes CSASRSGGLDGLNEQFF.

Here the CDR3 reads CASGTSDLAKNIQYF. CDR3 coding DNA: TGTGCCAGCGGCACCTCTGACCTAGCCAAAAACATTCAGTACTTC. The J gene is TRBJ2-4, the V gene TRBV13; no reliable D call. The CDR3 has 15 amino acids. The ends were cut back, 8 bases at V and 0 bases at J, with 14 bases in the middle. Germline lookup yields CDR1 PRHDT and CDR2 FYEKMQ (reference sequence).

The V call is TRBV4-3, the J call TRBJ1-2; 7 positions agree with TRBD1. J lost 4 bases, V lost 1 base, and 9 bases had no gene match. Germline V gives CDR1 LGHNA, CDR2 YSLEER. The CDR3 totals 16 residues. DNA of the CDR3: TGCGCCAGCAGCCAAGCACCCGACAGGGCTGGCTATGGCTACACCTTC. Translating gives CASSQAPDRAGYGYTF.

This clone was observed a single time. The chain couples TRBV29-1 to TRBJ1-1; 8 positions match TRBD1. From germline, CDR1 is SQVTM and CDR2 ANQGSEA. This CDR3 is 17 amino acids long. J lost 0 bases, V lost 4 bases, and 13 bases had no gene match. This chain's CDR3 is CSVGSYPGGRMNTEAFF. The CDR3, as DNA: TGCAGCGTTGGATCCTATCCAGGGGGCAGGATGAACACTGAAGCTTTCTTT.

V gene TRBV12-3 or TRBV12-4 combines with J gene TRBJ2-1; D unclear. V lost 5 bases to trimming and J lost 9 bases, with 11 bases between them. This CDR3 comprises 12 residues. This CDR3 is CASSRAVVEQFF. Written as DNA, the CDR3 is TGTGCCAGCAGTCGGGCTGTAGTTGAGCAGTTCTTC.

This clone has more than one count but fewer than ten. The chain carries TRBV6-2 or TRBV6-3 and TRBJ2-1; 8 nucleotides match TRBD1. Germline V gene sequence: CDR1 MNHEY, CDR2 SVGEGT. The CDR3 runs 14 residues. V lost 4 bases to trimming and J lost 2 bases; unmatched junction nucleotides: 1. The CDR3 sequence is CASSWTGTYNEQFF. DNA of the CDR3: TGTGCCAGCAGTTGGACAGGGACCTACAATGAGCAGTTCTTC.

The chain carries TRBV7-2 and TRBJ2-5, with D unresolved. V lost 1 base to trimming and J lost 2 bases, with 8 bases between them. This CDR3 is 14 amino acids long. Germline V gene lookup returns CDR1 SGHTA and CDR2 FQGNSA. CDR3: CASSLGGFQETQYF. The CDR3 coding sequence is TGTGCCAGCAGCTTAGGTGGCTTTCAAGAGACCCAGTACTTC.

The chain carries TRBV19 and TRBJ2-1; 8 bases align to TRBD2. CDR1 is LNHDA and CDR2 is SQIVND in the germline V gene (reference sequence). Trimming cost V 8 bases and J 2 bases; bases outside gene matches: 5. The CDR3 is made up of 14 amino acids. For the CDR3, the DNA is TGTGCCAGTGGACGAGCGGGGGCCTACAATGAGCAGTTCTTC. Its translation is CASGRAGAYNEQFF.

The chain is built from TRBV27 and TRBJ2-3; D gene unclear. The germline V gene has CDR1 MNHEY and CDR2 SMNVEV (reference sequence). V was trimmed by 6 bases and J by 6 bases, leaving 10 bases between them. CDR3 length: 12 amino acids. The CDR3 region has the DNA TGTGCCAGCAGGCATCCCGCGGATACGCAGTATTTT. As protein: CASRHPADTQYF.

The chain combines TRBV7-2 with TRBJ1-1, with D maybe TRBD1 (5 bases). The germline V gene has CDR1 SGHTA and CDR2 FQGNSA. V lost 3 bases, J lost 1 base, and 9 bases lay in between. The CDR3 contains 14 residues. The CDR3 is CASSFQGTNTEAFF. The CDR3 bases are TGTGCCAGCAGCTTCCAAGGGACGAACACTGAAGCTTTCTTT. Together with reference TRBV7-2 and TRBJ1-1, the CDR3 gives the full variable domain: GAGVSQSPSNKVTEKGKDVELRCDPISGHTALYWYRQSLGQGLEFLIYFQGNSAPDKSGLPSDRFSAERTGGSVSTLTIQRTQQEDSAVYLCASSFQGTNTEAFFGQGTRLTVV.

The chain links TRBV4-3 to TRBJ2-3, with D perhaps matching TRBD1 or TRBD2 (5 bases each). Trimming stripped 0 bases from V and 3 bases from J, with 13 bases between. The germline gives CDR1 LGHNA, CDR2 YSLEER. The CDR3 extends over 16 amino acids. In nucleotides, the CDR3 is TGCGCCAGCAGCCAAGATCTGTACGGGGCTACAGATACGCAGTATTTT. It yields the protein CASSQDLYGATDTQYF.

This clone appeared once. The gene calls are TRBV19 and TRBJ2-3; 7 nucleotides line up with TRBD2. The CDR3 extends over 15 amino acids. Trimming took 3 bases from V and 3 from J; bases not matched to a gene: 6. Germline lookup yields CDR1 LNHDA and CDR2 SQIVND (reference sequence). The CDR3 DNA reads as TGTGCCAGTAGTATCCCCCGGGGGGAGACAGATACGCAGTATTTT. Its protein is CASSIPRGETDTQYF.

The rearrangement uses TRBV18 and TRBJ2-5; 9 bases line up with TRBD1. The CDR3 is made up of 15 amino acids. The germline CDR1 and CDR2 sequences are KGHSH and LQKENI. After removal of 6 bases from V and 5 bases from J, the junction contained 10 bases not matched to a gene. The CDR3: CASSPSQGALETQYF. CDR3 coding DNA: TGTGCCAGCTCCCCGTCACAGGGGGCTTTGGAGACCCAGTACTTC.

The chain uses TRBV12-3 or TRBV12-4 and TRBJ1-2; a weak D match, TRBD1 (6 bases). Trimming shortened V by 6 bases and J by 3 bases, and 11 bases separated the two germline ends. The CDR3 contains 13 residues. The CDR3 sequence: CASRRDIYYGYTF. CDR3 in DNA: TGTGCCAGCAGACGGGACATCTACTATGGCTACACCTTC.

The chain employs TRBV11-2 and TRBJ2-7; D possibly matches TRBD1 or TRBD2 (6 bases each). Germline assignment: CDR1 SGHAT and CDR2 FQNNGV. Trimming stripped 1 base from V and 3 bases from J, with 19 bases between. CDR3 length: 17 residues. CDR3 bases: TGTGCCAGCAGCTTAGGGGATGGGGGGCCTTCCTACTACGAGCAGTACTTC. Protein product: CASSLGDGGPSYYEQYF.

The chain's CDR3 is CASSIGDLGPSTDTQYF. DNA for the CDR3: TGTGCCAGTAGTATAGGGGATTTGGGGCCTAGCACAGATACGCAGTATTTT. The J gene is TRBJ2-3, the V gene TRBV19; possibly TRBD1 for D (5 bases). The CDR3 loop spans 17 amino acids. Germline V lookup: CDR1 LNHDA, CDR2 SQIVND (reference sequence). Trimming took 1 base from V and 0 from J, leaving 14 bases between them.

This clone was detected only once. This chain uses TRBV6-6 with TRBJ1-5; D unclear. Per germline, CDR1 MNHNY and CDR2 SVGAGI (reference sequence). V was pared by 6 bases and J by 0 bases, with 6 bases between. This CDR3 has 13 residues. The CDR3 here is CASRRDSNQPQHF. Here the CDR3 DNA reads TGTGCCAGCAGGAGGGATAGCAATCAGCCCCAGCATTTT.

This sequence joins TRBV24-1 and TRBJ2-1; TRBD1 agrees at 7 bases. V gave up 6 bases and J gave up 0 bases; unmatched junction bases: 7. The CDR3 loop spans 16 amino acids. Looked up from germline, CDR1 is KGHDR and CDR2 is SFDVKD. The CDR3, as DNA: TGTGCCACCAGTCAATCCGGGACAGCCTCCTACAATGAGCAGTTCTTC. It specifies CATSQSGTASYNEQFF.

The chain uses TRBV19 and TRBJ2-1; no definite D call. Trimming pared 5 bases from V and 10 bases from J, leaving 6 bases between. There are 10 residues in the CDR3. Germline values: CDR1 LNHDA, CDR2 SQIVND (reference sequence). The CDR3 region has the DNA TGTGCCAGTAGTGGTAGGGAGCAGTTCTTC. Protein product: CASSGREQFF.

The V and J genes are TRBV6-6 and TRBJ2-3; D remains ambiguous. The germline CDR1 and CDR2 sequences are MNHNY and SVGAGI (reference sequence). The CDR3 sequence is 17 residues long. V was cut by 5 bases and J by 0 bases, with 18 bases left in between. The CDR3 region is CASSPFPLYTSTDTQYF. CDR3 in DNA: TGTGCCAGCAGTCCTTTCCCTCTCTATACTAGCACAGATACGCAGTATTTT.

The CDR3 DNA is TGCGCCAGCAGCCATAGGACAGGGGGCTTGAATGGCTACACCTTC. It yields the protein CASSHRTGGLNGYTF. This chain links TRBV4-3 with TRBJ1-2, with 11 nucleotides matching TRBD1. The CDR3 consists of 15 residues. V shed 3 bases and J 6 bases; nucleotides not matched to a gene: 6. Germline CDR1 is LGHNA and CDR2 is YSLEER.

The gene calls are TRBV6-2 or TRBV6-3 and TRBJ2-7; 7 nucleotides align to TRBD1. V gave up 5 bases and J gave up 0 bases; unmatched junction bases: 13. CDR3 length: 17 residues. The germline V gene encodes CDR1 MNHEY and CDR2 SVGEGT. The CDR3 DNA sequence: TGTGCCAGCAGTAGAAATTGGGACAGAACGATCTCCTACGAGCAGTACGTC. Amino acids: CASSRNWDRTISYEQYV.

The chain joins TRBV6-6 to TRBJ2-3, with D hard to call. Looked up from germline, CDR1 is MNHNY and CDR2 is SVGAGI (reference sequence). Between the trimmed V and J ends, which lost 2 bases and 6 bases, there was a span of 3 bases. This CDR3 comprises 11 residues. The CDR3: CASSYEDTQYF. CDR3 nucleotide sequence: TGTGCCAGCAGTTACGAGGATACGCAGTATTTT.